This entry lists 21 T cell receptor beta chains sequenced from one sample in a study of CD8 T cells in ankylosing spondylitis. Study observations and caveats: Characteristic, it appeared, of ankylosing spondylitis blood was a TCR beta motif of eight highly homologous variants.

No antigen has been assigned to these receptors. One entry per CDR3 protein, called by TCRdb with MiXCR from the 5' RACE reads. The table shows 670,000 or so distinct CDR3 sequences, with roughly 20% occurring only once. The material sequenced was blood, either unsorted or a sorted T cell fraction (not recorded which). Every receptor here comes from a male donor with ankylosing spondylitis.

The chain joins TRBV20-1 to TRBJ2-6; D possibly corresponds to TRBD2 (5 bases). The germline CDR1 and CDR2 sequences are DFQATT and SNEGSKA (reference sequence). This CDR3 region has 14 residues. Trimming removed 3 bases from V and 0 bases from J, with 6 bases in between. The CDR3 DNA follows: TGCAGTGCTAGTGAGGGCTCTGGGGCCAACGTCCTGACTTTC. Translated, it gives CSASEGSGANVLTF.

This clonotype has just a few counts. This rearrangement joins TRBV7-2 to TRBJ2-3, with a tentative D call TRBD2 (5 bases). Between the trimmed V and J ends, which lost 4 bases and 2 bases, there was a span of 13 bases. The germline gives CDR1 SGHTA, CDR2 FQGNSA. This CDR3 is 15 amino acids long. CDR3 sequence: CASSSSGLFTDTQYF. CDR3 coding DNA: TGTGCCAGCAGCTCTTCCGGACTCTTCACAGATACGCAGTATTTT.

This rearrangement joins TRBV6-1 to TRBJ2-2; 10 bases agree with TRBD1. CDR3 length equals 17 residues. Germline CDR1 and CDR2: MNHNS and SASEGT. The V and J ends lost 2 bases and 5 bases, in that order; junction bases with no gene match: 8. CDR3: CASSERDRGGWTGELFF. CDR3 sequence (DNA): TGTGCCAGCAGTGAACGGGACAGGGGCGGGTGGACCGGGGAGCTGTTTTTT.

This clonotype was counted a few times. This chain joins TRBV5-5 and TRBJ1-3; weak D call: TRBD1 (5 bases). This CDR3 contains 17 residues. The V end was cut by 2 bases, the J end by 0 bases, with 15 bases between. Per the germline V gene, CDR1 is SGHKS and CDR2 is YYEKEE (reference sequence). The CDR3 DNA sequence: TGTGCCAGCAGCTTCACCGGGACCCTCTACTCTGGAAACACCATATATTTT. The encoded protein is CASSFTGTLYSGNTIYF.

The chain couples TRBV20-1 to TRBJ2-5; the match to TRBD1 covers 11 bases. The CDR3 consists of 13 residues. Germline lookup yields CDR1 DFQATT and CDR2 SNEGSKA (reference sequence). Unmatched junction bases numbered 5, after V lost 3 bases and J lost 8 bases. The CDR3 bases are TGCAGTGCTAGCCCCGGACAGGGGGCTACCCAGTACTTC. This sequence encodes CSASPGQGATQYF.

A few counts support this clonotype. The chain uses TRBV4-3 and TRBJ2-2; 9 nucleotides align to TRBD1. The trim removed 4 bases at V and 6 bases at J, leaving 9 bases unmatched. CDR1 is LGHNA and CDR2 is YSLEER in the germline V gene. This CDR3 comprises 16 residues. CDR3 in DNA: TGCGCCAGCAGCCTCCGGGACAGGGTACAGGCCGGGGAGCTGTTTTTT. This gives the protein CASSLRDRVQAGELFF.

This chain links TRBV5-4 with TRBJ1-4; a possible D gene is TRBD1 (6 bases). The CDR3 is made up of 16 amino acids. Germline lookup yields CDR1 SGHNT and CDR2 YYREEE (reference sequence). V was cut by 3 bases and J by 6 bases, with 18 bases left in between. The CDR3 nucleotides are TGTGCCAGCAGCTCGACGCGGGGGGCAATGGATGAAAAACTGTTTTTT. Residues: CASSSTRGAMDEKLFF.

This sequence joins TRBV7-9 and TRBJ2-7; 9 nucleotides agree with TRBD2. Trimming cost V 0 bases and J 5 bases; bases outside gene matches: 11. CDR3 length: 17 amino acids. Germline CDR1 SEHNR, CDR2 FQNEAQ (reference sequence). CDR3 sequence: CASSLAPVREGIHEQYF. In DNA, the CDR3 is TGTGCCAGCAGCTTAGCGCCTGTGCGGGAGGGCATCCACGAGCAGTACTTC. Full variable domain (outside the CDR3, taken from reference TRBV7-9 and TRBJ2-7): DTGVSQNPRHKITKRGQNVTFRCDPISEHNRLYWYRQTLGQGPEFLTYFQNEAQLEKSRLLSDRFSAERPKGSFSTLEIQRTEQGDSAMYLCASSLAPVREGIHEQYFGPGTRLTVT.

This clonotype was picked up a small number of times. The chain recombines TRBV12-3 or TRBV12-4 with TRBJ1-4; D not resolved. Trimming shortened V by 3 bases and J by 10 bases, and 9 bases separated the two germline ends. The CDR3 loop spans 12 amino acids. The CDR3 region has the DNA TGTGCCAGCAGTTTCGGGGAGGGAAAACTGTTTTTT. Translating it yields CASSFGEGKLFF.

CDR3 DNA sequence: TGCGCCAGCAGCCAAGAAAGCGCCTCGAGCTATGGCTACACCTTC. This sequence encodes CASSQESASSYGYTF. This chain joins TRBV4-1 and TRBJ1-2; no reliable D call. CDR1 MGHRA and CDR2 YSYEKL come from the germline V gene. The CDR3 is 15 amino acids. Trimming cost V 0 bases and J 4 bases, with 12 bases left between them.

V usage is TRBV28 and J usage is TRBJ2-7; TRBD1 agrees at 8 bases. CDR3 length: 14 residues. In germline, CDR1 is MDHEN, CDR2 SYDVKM. The trim removed 5 bases at V and 6 bases at J, leaving 9 bases unmatched. The DNA for the CDR3 is TGTGCCAGCAGTCTGACAGGGGTCTCCGGCGAGCAGTACTTC. As protein: CASSLTGVSGEQYF.

The sample holds a few counts of this clonotype. This chain joins TRBV20-1 and TRBJ2-5, with 10 bases matching TRBD2. Unmatched junction bases numbered 6, after V lost 0 bases and J lost 5 bases. Germline V gene sequence: CDR1 DFQATT, CDR2 SNEGSKA (reference sequence). The CDR3 length is 15 residues. The CDR3, as DNA: TGCAGTGCTAGAGATTGGACTAGCGGCGGGGAGACCCAGTACTTC. It translates to CSARDWTSGGETQYF.

A few counts support this clonotype. The chain is built from TRBV12-3 or TRBV12-4 and TRBJ1-5; no clear D. CDR3 length: 13 residues. V lost 3 bases and J 5 bases, leaving 8 bases between the germline ends. The DNA for the CDR3 is TGTGCCAGCAGTTTTGCGAGCGATCAGCCCCAGCATTTT. This sequence encodes CASSFASDQPQHF.

This clonotype has ten or more counts. The chain is built from TRBV5-8 and TRBJ1-1; 9 positions match TRBD1. This CDR3 has 13 residues. The germline CDR1 and CDR2 sequences are SGHTS and YDEGEE. With V trimmed by 5 bases and J by 5 bases, 4 bases remained unmatched. The CDR3 is CASSYRGRTEAFF. The CDR3 nucleotides read TGTGCCAGCAGTTACAGGGGGCGGACTGAAGCTTTCTTT.

The J gene is TRBJ2-3, the V gene TRBV7-9, with D unresolved. Germline CDR1 reads SEHNR; CDR2 reads FQNEAQ (reference sequence). With 3 bases removed from V and 6 bases from J, the gap between germline ends came to 16 bases. The CDR3 covers 15 residues. This chain's CDR3 is CASSLSISLGDTQYF. The CDR3 coding sequence is TGTGCCAGCAGCTTGTCTATCTCCTTAGGGGATACGCAGTATTTT.

The chain uses TRBV5-1 and TRBJ1-1, with TRBD1 as a possible D gene (6 bases). This CDR3 comprises 15 residues. Trimming took off 1 base at V and 0 bases at J, with 10 bases between the two ends. Germline V gene sequence: CDR1 SGHRS, CDR2 YFSETQ. The chain's CDR3 is CASSLKDSLNTEAFF. The CDR3 DNA reads TGCGCCAGCAGCTTGAAGGACAGCCTGAACACTGAAGCTTTCTTT.

The chain couples TRBV5-1 to TRBJ1-1; the match to TRBD1 covers 8 bases. The V gene's germline CDR1 is SGHRS and CDR2 YFSETQ. The CDR3 runs 14 residues. After removal of 4 bases from V and 5 bases from J, the junction contained 7 bases not matched to a gene. The CDR3 nucleotides read TGCGCCAGCAGCCGCGGGACAGGAGAGACTGAAGCTTTCTTT. Its translation is CASSRGTGETEAFF.

This chain connects TRBV20-1 to TRBJ2-4; 11 nucleotides line up with TRBD1. The CDR3 is made up of 15 amino acids. Germline CDR1 and CDR2: DFQATT and SNEGSKA (reference sequence). J gave up 6 bases and V 5 bases, and 9 bases lay outside the gene matches. The CDR3 spells CSAGGPDRGRNIQYF. The DNA of the CDR3 is TGCAGTGCTGGGGGTCCGGACAGGGGGCGAAACATTCAGTACTTC.

This rearrangement joins TRBV12-3 or TRBV12-4 to TRBJ2-5, with a possible D match to TRBD2 (6 bases). The CDR3 consists of 15 residues. Trimming removed 1 base from V and 5 bases from J, with 14 bases in between. For the CDR3, the DNA is TGTGCCAGCAGTTTAGGGCAAGGGGAGGAGGAGACCCAGTACTTC. It encodes CASSLGQGEEETQYF.

The chain's CDR3 is CATSREQGREKLFF. CDR3 DNA sequence: TGTGCCACCAGCAGAGAACAGGGCCGTGAAAAACTGTTTTTT. This chain uses TRBV15 with TRBJ1-4; the D gene is possibly TRBD1 (6 bases). CDR3 length: 14 residues. The germline gives CDR1 LNHNV, CDR2 YYDKDF (reference sequence). The germline V and J ends were trimmed by 0 bases and 7 bases, with 9 bases remaining between them.

The V call is TRBV4-1, the J call TRBJ2-7; 14 bases fit TRBD2. The CDR3 loop spans 18 amino acids. Germline CDR1 is MGHRA and CDR2 is YSYEKL. The J segment lost 1 base and the V segment lost 4 bases, leaving 9 bases of the junction unmatched. The DNA of the CDR3 is TGCGCCAGCAGCCGCCCGGGACTAGCGGGAGAATCGTCCTACGAGCAGTACTTC. This codes for CASSRPGLAGESSYEQYF.